The source of this T cell receptor beta chain is a study of blood T cell repertoires in COVID-19. Assay: immunoSEQ multiplex PCR; the TCRdb copy retains only in-frame clones and omits some. Here the sample spans about 140,000 clones, approximately 82% being singletons. The CDR3 length is 15 residues. J was trimmed by 2 bases and V by 3 bases; bases with no gene match: 7. Germline V gives CDR1 DFQATT, CDR2 SNEGSKA (reference sequence). This receptor was obtained from a man aged 55 to 70 with active or convalescent COVID-19. The sequenced sample consisted of peripheral blood. V usage is TRBV20-1 and J usage is TRBJ2-3; 8 bases are a match to TRBD2. CDR3 DNA: TGCAGTGCTAGTCCCCTAGCGGGTAACACAGATACGCAGTATTTT. Its translation: CSASPLAGNTDTQYF.